Listed below are T cell receptor beta chains from one sample, sequenced in a study of T-cell memory formation after mild COVID-19. TCRdb redid the calling of the 5' RACE reads with MiXCR, one entry per CDR3 protein. The sample lists about 110,000 distinct CDR3 sequences, 15% to 20% occurring once. What was sequenced was PBMCs or a T cell subset sorted from them (not recorded which). Receptors were obtained from a man aged 18 to 30 who had mild COVID-19 (a few samples of this study predate the infection). Cell type and time point are not known. The CDR3 runs from the conserved cysteine through the conserved F or W. A D gene is named only where the DNA matches it firmly. Part of the rows lack a size; the others show once, few, many or a class for expanded clones.

v_call,clone_size,j_call,d_call,cdr3_aa,cdr3_nt
TRBV4-3,.,TRBJ1-1,.,CASSQFQGGTEAFF,TGCGCCAGCAGCCAATTCCAGGGAGGAACTGAAGCTTTCTTT
TRBV3-1,.,TRBJ2-2,.,CASSVMGGGELFF,TGTGCCAGCAGCGTTATGGGTGGCGGGGAGCTGTTTTTT
TRBV3-1,many,TRBJ2-7,.,CASSPEIGKGGYYEQYF,TGTGCCAGCAGCCCCGAGATCGGAAAGGGGGGGTACTACGAGCAGTACTTC
TRBV5-1,.,TRBJ2-1,.,CASSPGTVYNEQFF,TGCGCCAGCAGCCCAGGGACGGTATACAATGAGCAGTTCTTC
TRBV28,few,TRBJ2-5,TRBD1,CASSLGQGLQETQYF,TGTGCCAGCAGTTTGGGACAGGGGCTGCAAGAGACCCAGTACTTC
TRBV12-3/TRBV12-4,few,TRBJ2-2,.,CASTPPGTGELFF,TGTGCCAGCACCCCCCCGGGCACCGGGGAGCTGTTTTTT
TRBV5-1,once,TRBJ2-1,TRBD2,CASSLAGGEGYNEQFF,TGCGCCAGCAGCTTAGCGGGGGGTGAGGGCTACAATGAGCAGTTCTTC
TRBV27,.,TRBJ1-5,.,CASSLNGEFNQPQHF,TGTGCCAGCAGTTTAAATGGGGAGTTCAATCAGCCCCAGCATTTT
TRBV6-6,.,TRBJ2-7,TRBD1,CASSPVRTGGTYEQYF,TGTGCCAGCAGTCCGGTTCGGACAGGGGGTACCTACGAGCAGTACTTC
TRBV5-1,.,TRBJ2-1,TRBD2,CASSFSGADNEQFF,TGCGCCAGCAGCTTTAGCGGGGCCGACAATGAGCAGTTCTTC
TRBV5-6,many,TRBJ1-5,.,CASSLSWDQPQHF,TGTGCCAGCAGCTTGTCCTGGGATCAGCCCCAGCATTTT
TRBV4-2,.,TRBJ2-6,TRBD1,CASSQVAGGDGANVLTF,TGTGCCAGCAGCCAAGTGGCAGGGGGTGACGGGGCCAACGTCCTGACTTTC
TRBV24-1,.,TRBJ2-1,.,CATSDWVSGEQFF,TGTGCCACCAGTGATTGGGTTTCAGGTGAGCAGTTCTTC
TRBV9,.,TRBJ2-2,.,CASSMGAVTGELFF,TGTGCCAGCAGCATGGGGGCGGTCACCGGGGAGCTGTTTTTT
TRBV27,.,TRBJ2-7,.,CASRLTGLGGYEQYF,TGTGCCAGCAGGTTGACAGGGCTCGGAGGGTACGAGCAGTACTTC
TRBV5-1,few,TRBJ2-1,TRBD2,CASSPGTSGGVAGEQFF,TGCGCCAGCAGCCCAGGGACTAGCGGGGGAGTGGCGGGAGAGCAGTTCTTC
TRBV11-2,.,TRBJ1-1,.,CASSPWDSRRPFF,TGTGCCAGCAGTCCCTGGGACTCCCGGCGGCCTTTCTTT
TRBV7-2,.,TRBJ1-2,.,CASSPGGRDYGYTF,TGTGCCAGCAGTCCAGGAGGTCGGGACTATGGCTACACCTTC
TRBV2,few,TRBJ2-7,.,CASSDRGGPSYEQYF,TGTGCCAGCAGTGATAGGGGGGGCCCCTCCTACGAGCAGTACTTC
TRBV7-3,.,TRBJ2-5,.,CASSDGQPQETQYF,TGTGCCAGCAGCGACGGACAGCCTCAAGAGACCCAGTACTTC
TRBV6-2/TRBV6-3,.,TRBJ2-7,.,CASSFRTDSYEQYF,TGTGCCAGCAGTTTCCGGACGGATTCCTACGAGCAGTACTTC
TRBV24-1,few,TRBJ1-2,.,CATSDFGQSYTF,TGTGCCACCAGTGATTTCGGGCAGAGCTACACCTTC
TRBV29-1,.,TRBJ1-1,.,CSGRGRMNTEAFF,TGCAGCGGCAGGGGCCGCATGAACACTGAAGCTTTCTTT
TRBV7-9,.,TRBJ2-7,TRBD1,CASSRGQGGYEQYF,TGTGCCAGCAGCCGGGGACAGGGAGGCTACGAGCAGTACTTC
TRBV5-8,medium-sized,TRBJ1-2,.,CASSLYAGPGYTF,TGTGCCAGCAGCTTGTACGCAGGGCCAGGCTACACCTTC
TRBV5-1,.,TRBJ1-5,.,CASSLDPRGPQHF,TGCGCCAGCAGCTTGGACCCCCGGGGGCCCCAGCATTTT
TRBV4-3,.,TRBJ1-1,TRBD1,CASSQDILTGRAFF,TGCGCCAGCAGCCAAGATATCTTGACAGGGCGAGCTTTCTTT
TRBV2,.,TRBJ2-3,.,CASRAQTGASTDTQYF,TGTGCCAGCAGAGCCCAAACCGGGGCTAGCACAGATACGCAGTATTTT
TRBV6-5,.,TRBJ1-5,TRBD1,CASSAGRGLGNQPQHF,TGTGCCAGCAGTGCGGGAAGGGGGCTCGGGAATCAGCCCCAGCATTTT
TRBV7-2,.,TRBJ2-3,.,CASSFFPDTQYF,TGTGCCAGCAGCTTCTTCCCAGATACGCAGTATTTT
TRBV5-1,few,TRBJ2-1,TRBD2,CASSLPTSGGSYNEQFF,TGCGCCAGCAGCTTGCCGACTAGCGGGGGCTCCTACAATGAGCAGTTCTTC
TRBV11-1,.,TRBJ1-5,.,CASSSGRGEGGSSQHF,TGTGCCAGCAGCTCCGGGCGGGGAGAAGGCGGATCGTCCCAGCATTTT
TRBV4-3,.,TRBJ1-2,.,CASSQDWRANYGYTF,TGCGCCAGCAGCCAAGATTGGCGAGCTAACTATGGCTACACCTTC
TRBV6-5,.,TRBJ1-1,.,CASSHPWGPGTEAFF,TGTGCCAGCAGTCACCCTTGGGGGCCGGGGACTGAAGCTTTCTTT
TRBV7-2,.,TRBJ2-7,.,CASSLTGLTEQYF,TGTGCCAGCAGCTTGACGGGCTTGACCGAGCAGTACTTC
TRBV7-9,.,TRBJ2-3,TRBD2,CASSRPGGADTQYF,TGTGCCAGCAGCAGACCGGGGGGGGCAGATACGCAGTATTTT
TRBV10-3,few,TRBJ1-2,.,CAISERANYGYTF,TGTGCCATCTCCGAGCGGGCTAACTATGGCTACACCTTC
TRBV7-2,.,TRBJ2-7,.,CASSPGPNYEQYF,TGTGCCAGCAGCCCTGGACCGAACTACGAGCAGTACTTC
TRBV7-6,few,TRBJ2-1,.,CASSLGTGRGEQFF,TGTGCCAGCAGCTTAGGTACAGGGAGGGGTGAGCAGTTCTTC
TRBV11-2,.,TRBJ2-1,TRBD2,CASSPGRGTRAHNEQFF,TGTGCCAGCAGCCCGGGTCGGGGGACTAGAGCCCACAATGAGCAGTTCTTC
TRBV27,few,TRBJ1-4,.,CASSFQYNEKLFF,TGTGCCAGCAGTTTTCAGTATAATGAAAAACTGTTTTTT